Listed below are T cell receptor beta chains from one sample, sequenced in a study of OX40 agonist ivuxolimab in advanced cancers. Libraries were prepared by immunoSEQ multiplex PCR; TCRdb keeps only in-frame clonotypes and omits some of them. Of tens of thousands of clones in the sample, roughly 85% were seen once. Sequenced material: CD4+ or CD8+ T cells sorted from blood, taken in a trial of the OX40 agonist ivuxolimab. These receptors originate from an adult with an advanced solid tumor such as melanoma, head and neck, liver or kidney cancer. Both conserved end residues are part of each CDR3. A D gene is named only where the DNA matches it firmly. Size tells how often a clone was seen (once, few, many) or the class of an expanded clone, and some rows leave it out.

V: TRBV7-9
J: TRBJ2-2
D: -
size: -
CDR3: CASSPRTWYERSTGELFF
DNA: TGTGCCAGCAGCCCTCGGACTTGGTATGAGCGAAGCACCGGGGAGCTGTTTTTT

V: TRBV12-5
J: TRBJ1-2
D: -
size: once
CDR3: CASAGSNYGYTF
DNA: TGTGCTAGTGCAGGGAGCAACTATGGCTACACCTTC

V: TRBV7-9
J: TRBJ2-5
D: TRBD1
size: once
CDR3: CASSSGQQETQYF
DNA: TGTGCCAGCAGCTCGGGACAGCAAGAGACCCAGTACTTC

V: TRBV4-2
J: TRBJ1-5
D: -
size: -
CDR3: CASSQGGFSGGNQPQHF
DNA: TGTGCCAGCAGCCAAGGGGGGTTTTCCGGGGGCAATCAGCCCCAGCATTTT

V: TRBV29-1
J: TRBJ1-5
D: TRBD1
size: -
CDR3: CSVGQGSNQPQHF
DNA: TGCAGCGTTGGACAGGGATCCAATCAGCCCCAGCATTTT

V: TRBV4-1
J: TRBJ2-3
D: -
size: -
CDR3: CASSQVDMGFTRADTQYF
DNA: TGCGCCAGCAGCCAAGTTGATATGGGATTCACTCGGGCAGATACGCAGTATTTT

V: TRBV6-1
J: TRBJ1-5
D: TRBD1
size: -
CDR3: CASSEAQGVNQPQHF
DNA: TGTGCCAGCAGTGAAGCACAGGGGGTTAATCAGCCCCAGCATTTT

V: TRBV11-2
J: TRBJ2-2
D: TRBD1
size: -
CDR3: CASRRNRGTGELFF
DNA: TGTGCCAGCAGACGAAACAGGGGAACCGGGGAGCTGTTTTTT

V: TRBV11-2
J: TRBJ2-5
D: -
size: -
CDR3: CASSLRQPSGETQYF
DNA: TGTGCCAGCAGCTTAAGGCAACCGAGCGGGGAGACCCAGTACTTC

V: TRBV15
J: TRBJ1-2
D: -
size: -
CDR3: CATSRELGGPYGYTF
DNA: TGTGCCACCAGCAGAGAATTGGGCGGACCCTATGGCTACACCTTC

V: TRBV7-2
J: TRBJ2-5
D: -
size: once
CDR3: CAGSPGSGAETQYF
DNA: TGTGCCGGCAGCCCCGGCAGTGGGGCAGAGACCCAGTACTTC

V: TRBV7-9
J: TRBJ2-3
D: -
size: -
CDR3: CASSSEDLTDGTDTQYF
DNA: TGTGCCAGCAGCTCTGAGGATTTGACAGACGGGACAGATACGCAGTATTTT

V: TRBV27
J: TRBJ2-3
D: -
size: once
CDR3: CASSRAPGDTQYF
DNA: TGTGCCAGCAGCCGAGCCCCGGGAGATACGCAGTATTTT

V: TRBV5-6
J: TRBJ2-7
D: -
size: -
CDR3: CASSLRWAGYEQYF
DNA: TGTGCCAGCAGCTTGAGGTGGGCTGGCTACGAGCAGTACTTC

V: TRBV6-1
J: TRBJ2-7
D: TRBD2
size: -
CDR3: CASSRLAGSTYEQYF
DNA: TGTGCCAGCAGCCGACTAGCGGGTTCCACCTACGAGCAGTACTTC

V: TRBV6-5
J: TRBJ1-1
D: -
size: -
CDR3: CASSYGRDTEAFF
DNA: TGTGCCAGCAGTTACGGGAGAGACACTGAAGCTTTCTTT

V: TRBV18
J: TRBJ2-1
D: -
size: -
CDR3: CASSPPEGRSEQFF
DNA: TGTGCCAGCTCACCACCGGAGGGGAGGAGTGAGCAGTTCTTC

V: TRBV29-1
J: TRBJ2-1
D: -
size: -
CDR3: CSVPSKEGAVYNEQFF
DNA: TGCAGCGTCCCCTCGAAGGAGGGGGCCGTATACAATGAGCAGTTCTTC

V: TRBV9
J: TRBJ2-1
D: -
size: -
CDR3: CASSVGGFEQFF
DNA: TGTGCCAGCAGCGTAGGCGGTTTCGAGCAGTTCTTC

V: TRBV5-1
J: TRBJ2-7
D: TRBD2
size: -
CDR3: CASSSTSGTRAQYF
DNA: TGCGCCAGCAGCTCGACTAGCGGGACGCGAGCGCAGTACTTC

V: TRBV5-6
J: TRBJ1-2
D: -
size: -
CDR3: CASSFGANYGYTF
DNA: TGTGCCAGCAGCTTCGGGGCCAACTATGGCTACACCTTC

V: TRBV5-6
J: TRBJ1-6
D: TRBD1
size: few
CDR3: CASSLNRGNSPLHF
DNA: TGTGCCAGCAGCTTGAACAGGGGGAATTCACCCCTCCACTTT

V: TRBV19
J: TRBJ1-1
D: TRBD1
size: -
CDR3: CASSKPGQSMNTEAFF
DNA: TGTGCCAGTAGTAAGCCGGGACAGAGCATGAACACTGAAGCTTTCTTT

V: TRBV19
J: TRBJ2-5
D: -
size: few
CDR3: CASSRGAAGQETQYF
DNA: TGTGCCAGTAGTAGGGGGGCGGCAGGACAAGAGACCCAGTACTTC

V: TRBV6-5
J: TRBJ1-1
D: -
size: -
CDR3: CASSSPGLNTEAFF
DNA: TGTGCCAGCAGTTCCCCGGGCCTGAACACTGAAGCTTTCTTT

V: TRBV29-1
J: TRBJ2-3
D: TRBD2
size: few
CDR3: CSVGGGTQYF
DNA: TGCAGCGTTGGGGGGGGTACGCAGTATTTT

V: TRBV7-3
J: TRBJ2-3
D: -
size: -
CDR3: CASSLMGTDTQYF
DNA: TGTGCCAGCAGCTTAATGGGTACAGATACGCAGTATTTT

V: TRBV5-1
J: TRBJ2-3
D: TRBD1
size: -
CDR3: CASSLLGQGAGDTQYF
DNA: TGCGCCAGCAGCTTGCTAGGACAGGGCGCAGGAGATACGCAGTATTTT

V: TRBV29-1
J: TRBJ1-1
D: -
size: few
CDR3: CSGVGLATEAFF
DNA: TGCAGCGGGGTGGGTCTAGCAACTGAAGCTTTCTTT

V: TRBV2
J: TRBJ2-1
D: -
size: once
CDR3: CASSEALQASGEQFF
DNA: TGTGCCAGCAGTGAAGCGCTTCAGGCAAGTGGTGAGCAGTTCTTC

V: TRBV5-6
J: TRBJ2-7
D: -
size: -
CDR3: CASSLGGTYEQYF
DNA: TGTGCCAGCAGCTTGGGCGGGACCTACGAGCAGTACTTC

V: TRBV10-1
J: TRBJ2-2
D: -
size: -
CDR3: CASSAPRTGELFF
DNA: TGCGCCAGCAGTGCCCCCCGAACCGGGGAGCTGTTTTTT

V: TRBV27
J: TRBJ2-7
D: TRBD2
size: -
CDR3: CASSPGLAAYEQYF
DNA: TGTGCCAGCAGTCCGGGACTAGCGGCCTACGAGCAGTACTTC